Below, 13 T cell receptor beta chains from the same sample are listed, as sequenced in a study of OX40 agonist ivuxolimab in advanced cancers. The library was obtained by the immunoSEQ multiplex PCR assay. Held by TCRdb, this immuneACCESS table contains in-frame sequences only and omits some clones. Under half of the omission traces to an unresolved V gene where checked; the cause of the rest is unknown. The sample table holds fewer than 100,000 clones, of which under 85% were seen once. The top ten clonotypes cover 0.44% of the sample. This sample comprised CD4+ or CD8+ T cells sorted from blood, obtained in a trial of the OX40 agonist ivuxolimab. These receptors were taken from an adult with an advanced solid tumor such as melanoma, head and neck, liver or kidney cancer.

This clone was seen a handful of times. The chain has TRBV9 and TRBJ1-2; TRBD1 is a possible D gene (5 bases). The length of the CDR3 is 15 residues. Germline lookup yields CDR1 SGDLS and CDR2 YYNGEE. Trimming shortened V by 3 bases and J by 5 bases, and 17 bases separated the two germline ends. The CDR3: CASSGLGVPLYGYTF. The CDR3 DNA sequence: TGTGCCAGCAGCGGGTTGGGGGTCCCCCTGTATGGCTACACCTTC.

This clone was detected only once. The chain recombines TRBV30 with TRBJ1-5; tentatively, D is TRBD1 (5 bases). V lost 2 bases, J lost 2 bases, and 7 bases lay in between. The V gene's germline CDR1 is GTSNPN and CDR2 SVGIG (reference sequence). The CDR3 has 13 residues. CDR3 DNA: TGTGCCTGGAGTTTGGGGGGCAATCAGCCCCAGCATTTT. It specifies CAWSLGGNQPQHF.

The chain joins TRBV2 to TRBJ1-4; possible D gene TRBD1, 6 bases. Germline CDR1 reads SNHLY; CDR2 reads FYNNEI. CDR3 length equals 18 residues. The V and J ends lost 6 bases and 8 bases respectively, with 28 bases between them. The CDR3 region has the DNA TGTGCCAGCAGCGCCCGGACAGCCCGACCAGGAGGGCGAGAAAAACTGTTTTTT. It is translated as CASSARTARPGGREKLFF.

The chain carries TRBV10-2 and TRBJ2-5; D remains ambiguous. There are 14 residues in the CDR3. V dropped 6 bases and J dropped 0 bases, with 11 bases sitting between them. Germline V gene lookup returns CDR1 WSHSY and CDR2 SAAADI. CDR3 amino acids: CASSPQFNQETQYF. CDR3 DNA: TGCGCCAGCAGCCCACAGTTCAACCAAGAGACCCAGTACTTC.

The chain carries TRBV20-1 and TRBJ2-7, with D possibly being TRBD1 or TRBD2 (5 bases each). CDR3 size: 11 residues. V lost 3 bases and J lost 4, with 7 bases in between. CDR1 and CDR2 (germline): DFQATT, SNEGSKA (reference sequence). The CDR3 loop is CSARRGYEQYF. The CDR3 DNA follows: TGCAGTGCTAGGAGGGGATACGAGCAGTACTTC.

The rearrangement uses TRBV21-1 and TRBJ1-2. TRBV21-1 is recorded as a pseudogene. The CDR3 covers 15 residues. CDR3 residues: CASSLTAGGSYGYTF. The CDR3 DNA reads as TGTGCCAGCAGCCTCACAGCTGGGGGGAGCTATGGCTACACCTTC.

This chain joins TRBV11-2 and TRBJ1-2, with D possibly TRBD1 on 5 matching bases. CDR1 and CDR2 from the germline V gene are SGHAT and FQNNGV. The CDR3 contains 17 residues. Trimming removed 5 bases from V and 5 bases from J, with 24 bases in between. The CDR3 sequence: CASSALLRAGLGYGYTF. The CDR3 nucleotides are TGTGCCAGCAGCGCCCTACTGCGGGCAGGGTTGGGGTATGGCTACACCTTC.

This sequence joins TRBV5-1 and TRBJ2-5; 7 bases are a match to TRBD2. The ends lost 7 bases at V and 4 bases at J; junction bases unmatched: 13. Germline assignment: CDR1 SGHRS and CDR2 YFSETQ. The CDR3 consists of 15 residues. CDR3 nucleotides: TGCGCCAGCTACCCCCCTACTAGCGAGGGAGAGACCCAGTACTTC. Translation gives CASYPPTSEGETQYF. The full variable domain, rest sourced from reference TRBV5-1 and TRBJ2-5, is KAGVTQTPRYLIKTRGQQVTLSCSPISGHRSVSWYQQTPGQGLQFLFEYFSETQRNKGNFPGRFSGRQFSNSRSEMNVSTLELGDSALYLCASYPPTSEGETQYFGPGTRLLVL.

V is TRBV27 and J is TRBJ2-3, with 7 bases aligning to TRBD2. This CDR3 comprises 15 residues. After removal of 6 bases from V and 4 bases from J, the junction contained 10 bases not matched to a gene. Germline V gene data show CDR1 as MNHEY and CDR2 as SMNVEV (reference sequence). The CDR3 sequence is CASRDRLAAADTQYF. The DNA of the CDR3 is TGTGCCAGCAGGGACCGTCTAGCGGCGGCAGATACGCAGTATTTT.

CDR3 in amino acids: CAGNYRGRGVTEAFF. CDR3 DNA: TGTGCCGGAAATTACAGGGGGCGCGGAGTCACTGAAGCTTTCTTT. The rearrangement uses TRBV30 and TRBJ1-1; 9 bases match TRBD1. J was trimmed by 4 bases and V by 8 bases; bases with no gene match: 14. There are 15 residues in the CDR3. Germline V CDR1 and CDR2: GTSNPN, SVGIG (reference sequence).

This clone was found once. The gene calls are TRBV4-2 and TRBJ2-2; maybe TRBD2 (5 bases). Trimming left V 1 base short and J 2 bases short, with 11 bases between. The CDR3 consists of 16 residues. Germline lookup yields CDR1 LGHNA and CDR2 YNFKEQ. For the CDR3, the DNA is TGTGCCAGCAGCCAAGTTTCCGCGGGCAACACCGGGGAGCTGTTTTTT. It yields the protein CASSQVSAGNTGELFF.

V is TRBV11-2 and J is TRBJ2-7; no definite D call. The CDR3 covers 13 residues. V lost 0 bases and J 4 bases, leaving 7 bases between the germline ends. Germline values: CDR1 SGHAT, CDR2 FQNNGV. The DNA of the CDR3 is TGTGCCAGCAGCTTAGATGGGGTATACGAGCAGTACGTC. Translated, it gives CASSLDGVYEQYV.

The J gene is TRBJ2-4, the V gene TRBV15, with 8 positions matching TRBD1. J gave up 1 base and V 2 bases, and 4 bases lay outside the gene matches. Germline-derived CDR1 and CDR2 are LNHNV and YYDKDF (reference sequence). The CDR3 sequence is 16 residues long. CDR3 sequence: CATSRPTGEAKNIQYF. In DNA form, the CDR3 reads TGTGCCACCAGCAGACCGACAGGGGAGGCCAAAAACATTCAGTACTTC.